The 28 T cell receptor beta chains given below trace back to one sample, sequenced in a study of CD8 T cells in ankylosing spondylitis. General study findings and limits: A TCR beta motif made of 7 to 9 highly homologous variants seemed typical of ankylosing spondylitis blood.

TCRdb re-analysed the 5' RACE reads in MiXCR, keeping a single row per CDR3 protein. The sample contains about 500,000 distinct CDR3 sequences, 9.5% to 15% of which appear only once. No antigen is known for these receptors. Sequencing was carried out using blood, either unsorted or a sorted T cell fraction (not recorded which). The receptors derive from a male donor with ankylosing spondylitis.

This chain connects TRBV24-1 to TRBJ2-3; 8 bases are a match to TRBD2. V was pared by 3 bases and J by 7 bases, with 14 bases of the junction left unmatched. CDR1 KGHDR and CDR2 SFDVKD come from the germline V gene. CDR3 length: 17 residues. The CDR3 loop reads CATSDLEHREGLNTQYF. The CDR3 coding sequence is TGTGCCACCAGTGATCTAGAGCATCGGGAGGGACTAAATACGCAGTATTTT.

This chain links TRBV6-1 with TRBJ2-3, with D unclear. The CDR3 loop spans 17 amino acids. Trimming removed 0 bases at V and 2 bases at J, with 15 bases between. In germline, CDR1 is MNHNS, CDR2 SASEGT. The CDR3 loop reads CASSEALETPITDTQYF. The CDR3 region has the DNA TGTGCCAGCAGTGAAGCGTTGGAGACACCGATCACAGATACGCAGTATTTT.

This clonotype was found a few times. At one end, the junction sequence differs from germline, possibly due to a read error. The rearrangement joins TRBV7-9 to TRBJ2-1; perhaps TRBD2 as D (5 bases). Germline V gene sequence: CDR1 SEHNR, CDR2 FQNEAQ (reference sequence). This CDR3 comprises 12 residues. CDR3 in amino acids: CASRADYNGQFF. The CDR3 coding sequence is TGTGCCAGCAGAGCGGATTACAATGGGCAGTTCTTC.

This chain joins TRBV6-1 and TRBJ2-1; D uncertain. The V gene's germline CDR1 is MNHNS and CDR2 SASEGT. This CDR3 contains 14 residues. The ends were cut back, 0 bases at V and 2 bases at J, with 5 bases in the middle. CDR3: CASSEAGPYNEQFF. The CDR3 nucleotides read TGTGCCAGCAGTGAAGCAGGGCCCTACAATGAGCAGTTCTTC.

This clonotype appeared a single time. CDR3 residues: CASSPLSSDTAFF. Written as DNA, the CDR3 is TGTGCCAGCTCACCTCTCTCTTCAGATACCGCTTTCTTT. J is TRBJ1-1 and V is TRBV18; no clear D gene. Trimming cost V 3 bases and J 11 bases, with 16 bases left between them. Germline V CDR1 and CDR2: KGHSH, LQKENI. The CDR3 contains 13 residues. The full variable domain, its missing parts supplied by reference TRBV18 and TRBJ1-1, is NAGVMQNPRHLVRRRGQEARLRCSPMKGHSHVYWYRQLPEEGLKFMVYLQKENIIDESGMPKERFSAEFPKEGPSILRIQQVVRGDSAAYFCASSPLSSDTAFFGQGTRLTVV.

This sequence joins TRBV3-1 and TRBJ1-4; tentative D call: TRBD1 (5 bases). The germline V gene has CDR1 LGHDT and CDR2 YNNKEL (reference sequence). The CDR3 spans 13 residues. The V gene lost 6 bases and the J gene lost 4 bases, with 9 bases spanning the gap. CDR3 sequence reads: CASRRGLNEKLFF. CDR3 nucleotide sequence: TGTGCCAGCAGACGGGGCCTTAATGAAAAACTGTTTTTT.

The CDR3 region has the DNA TGTGCCAGCAGCCTGGGGTTTGGGGTAGGAGATACGCAGTATTTT. It codes for CASSLGFGVGDTQYF. The rearrangement uses TRBV7-7 and TRBJ2-3, with D unclear. Germline loops: CDR1 SSHAT, CDR2 FNYEAQ (reference sequence). The CDR3 has 15 amino acids. The germline V and J ends were trimmed by 5 bases and 5 bases, with 17 bases remaining between them.

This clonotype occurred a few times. The CDR3 here is CASSPGRYGNQPQHF. For the CDR3, the DNA is TGTGCCAGCAGTCCCGGACGATACGGCAATCAGCCCCAGCATTTT. This chain uses TRBV27 with TRBJ1-5; unclear D gene. This CDR3 contains 15 residues. Deletions cut 5 bases from V and 2 bases from J, with 13 bases between. Germline V gene lookup returns CDR1 MNHEY and CDR2 SMNVEV (reference sequence).

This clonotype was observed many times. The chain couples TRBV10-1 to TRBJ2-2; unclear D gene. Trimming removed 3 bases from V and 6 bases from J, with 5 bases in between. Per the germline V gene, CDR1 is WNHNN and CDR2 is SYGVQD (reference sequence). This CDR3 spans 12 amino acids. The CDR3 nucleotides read TGCGCCAGCAGTGAATCCCCCGGGGAGCTGTTTTTT. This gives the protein CASSESPGELFF.

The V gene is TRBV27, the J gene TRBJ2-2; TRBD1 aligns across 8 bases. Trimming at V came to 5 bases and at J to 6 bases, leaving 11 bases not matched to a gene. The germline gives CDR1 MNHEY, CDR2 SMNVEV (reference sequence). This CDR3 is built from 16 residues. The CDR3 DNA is TGTGCCAGCAGTAAGACAGGGGTCAGTTACGCCGGGGAGCTGTTTTTT. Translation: CASSKTGVSYAGELFF.

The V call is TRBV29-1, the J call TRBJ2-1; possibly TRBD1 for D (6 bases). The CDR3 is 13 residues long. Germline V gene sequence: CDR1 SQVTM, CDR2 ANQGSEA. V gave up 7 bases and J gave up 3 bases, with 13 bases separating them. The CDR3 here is CSGAGAGYNEQFF. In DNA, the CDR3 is TGCAGCGGTGCAGGGGCTGGCTACAATGAGCAGTTCTTC.

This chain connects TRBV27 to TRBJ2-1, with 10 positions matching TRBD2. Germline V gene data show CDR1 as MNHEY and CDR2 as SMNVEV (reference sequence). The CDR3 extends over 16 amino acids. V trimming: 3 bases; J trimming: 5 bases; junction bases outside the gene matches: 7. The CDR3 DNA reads TGTGCCAGCAGTTTCGGAGCGGGGGGGATGAACAATGAGCAGTTCTTC. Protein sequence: CASSFGAGGMNNEQFF.

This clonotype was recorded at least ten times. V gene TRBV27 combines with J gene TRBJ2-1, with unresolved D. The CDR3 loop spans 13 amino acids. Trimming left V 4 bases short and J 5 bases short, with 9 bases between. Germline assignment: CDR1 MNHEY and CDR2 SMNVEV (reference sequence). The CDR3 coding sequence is TGTGCCAGCAGTTCCTCTACCCACAATGAGCAGTTCTTC. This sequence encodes CASSSSTHNEQFF.

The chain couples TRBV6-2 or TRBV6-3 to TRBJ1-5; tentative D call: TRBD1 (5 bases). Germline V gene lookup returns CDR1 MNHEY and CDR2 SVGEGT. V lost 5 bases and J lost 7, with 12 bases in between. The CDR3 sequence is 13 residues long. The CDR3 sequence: CASSRRGDQPQHF. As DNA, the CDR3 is TGTGCCAGCAGTCGGAGAGGGGACCAGCCCCAGCATTTT.

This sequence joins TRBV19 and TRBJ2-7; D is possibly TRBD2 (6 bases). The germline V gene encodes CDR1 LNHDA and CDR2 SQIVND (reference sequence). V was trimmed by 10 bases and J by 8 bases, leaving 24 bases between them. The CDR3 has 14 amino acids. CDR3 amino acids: CATLGGQGTGKQYF. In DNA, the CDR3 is TGTGCCACCCTGGGAGGCCAAGGGACTGGTAAGCAGTACTTC.

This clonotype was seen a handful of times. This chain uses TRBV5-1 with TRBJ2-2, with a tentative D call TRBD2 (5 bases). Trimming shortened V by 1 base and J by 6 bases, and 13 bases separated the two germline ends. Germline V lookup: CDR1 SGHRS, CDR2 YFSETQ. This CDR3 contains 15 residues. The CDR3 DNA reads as TGCGCCAGCAGCTTGCGGGGTGAAAGGGCCGGGGAGCTGTTTTTT. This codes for CASSLRGERAGELFF.

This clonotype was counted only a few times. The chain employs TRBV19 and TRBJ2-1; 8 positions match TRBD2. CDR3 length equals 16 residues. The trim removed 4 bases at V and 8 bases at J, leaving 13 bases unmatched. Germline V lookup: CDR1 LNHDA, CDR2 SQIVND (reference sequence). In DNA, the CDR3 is TGTGCCAGTAGTACACAAGGCGGGAGGTCGGGCGATGAGCAGTTCTTC. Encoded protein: CASSTQGGRSGDEQFF.

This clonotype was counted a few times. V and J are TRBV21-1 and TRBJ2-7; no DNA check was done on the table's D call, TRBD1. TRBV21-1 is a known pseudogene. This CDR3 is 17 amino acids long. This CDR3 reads CASSKRPGGAWDTEQYV. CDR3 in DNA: TGTGCCAGCAGCAAAAGGCCAGGCGGTGCGTGGGACACCGAGCAGTACGTC.

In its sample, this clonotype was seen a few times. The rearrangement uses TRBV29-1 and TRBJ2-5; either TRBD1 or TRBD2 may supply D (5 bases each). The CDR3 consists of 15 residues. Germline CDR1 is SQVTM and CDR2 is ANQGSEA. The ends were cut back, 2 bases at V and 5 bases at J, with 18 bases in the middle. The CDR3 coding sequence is TGCAGCGTTGAAAATCTGAGGGGCGCTAGGGAGACCCAGTACTTC. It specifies CSVENLRGARETQYF.

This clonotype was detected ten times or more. As DNA, the CDR3 is TGTGCCAGCAGCTTAGTTCTAGCGTACAACAATGAGCAGTTCTTC. The encoded protein is CASSLVLAYNNEQFF. The chain couples TRBV7-9 to TRBJ2-1, with D possibly matching TRBD2 (6 bases). Between the trimmed V and J ends, which lost 1 base and 5 bases, there was a span of 12 bases. Germline-derived CDR1 and CDR2 are SEHNR and FQNEAQ (reference sequence). This CDR3 contains 15 residues.

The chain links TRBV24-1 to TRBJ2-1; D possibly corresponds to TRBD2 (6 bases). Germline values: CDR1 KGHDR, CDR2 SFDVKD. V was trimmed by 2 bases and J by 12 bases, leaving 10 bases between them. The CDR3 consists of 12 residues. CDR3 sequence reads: CATSDWGETQFF. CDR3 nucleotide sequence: TGTGCCACCAGTGATTGGGGGGAGACGCAGTTCTTC.

The DNA for the CDR3 is TGCAGCGTTCAAGCAGGGGACGGCTACACCTTC. It codes for CSVQAGDGYTF. J is TRBJ1-2 and V is TRBV29-1; D is perhaps TRBD1 (6 bases). Trimming removed 5 bases from V and 8 bases from J, with 12 bases in between. This CDR3 is 11 amino acids long. Germline V gene sequence: CDR1 SQVTM, CDR2 ANQGSEA.

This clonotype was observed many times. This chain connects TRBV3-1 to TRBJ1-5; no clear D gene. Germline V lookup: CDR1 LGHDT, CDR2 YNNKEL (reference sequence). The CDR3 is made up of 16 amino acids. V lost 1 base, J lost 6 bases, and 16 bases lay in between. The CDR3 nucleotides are TGTGCCAGCAGCCAAGGCCTAATTGGCAGGATTCAGCCCCAGCATTTT. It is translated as CASSQGLIGRIQPQHF.

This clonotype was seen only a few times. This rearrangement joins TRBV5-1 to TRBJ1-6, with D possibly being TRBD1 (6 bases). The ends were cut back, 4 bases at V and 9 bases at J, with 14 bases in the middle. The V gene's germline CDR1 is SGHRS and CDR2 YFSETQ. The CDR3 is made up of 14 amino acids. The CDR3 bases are TGCGCCAGCAGCGCCCCAGGGGATGGTTCACCCCTCCACTTT. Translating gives CASSAPGDGSPLHF.

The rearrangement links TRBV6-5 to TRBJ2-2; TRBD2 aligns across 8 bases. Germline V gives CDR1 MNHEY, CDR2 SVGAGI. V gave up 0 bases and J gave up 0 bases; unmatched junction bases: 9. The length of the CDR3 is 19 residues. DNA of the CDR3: TGTGCCAGCAGTTACTCTCCTGTAGCGGGGATCTCGAACACCGGGGAGCTGTTTTTT. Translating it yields CASSYSPVAGISNTGELFF.

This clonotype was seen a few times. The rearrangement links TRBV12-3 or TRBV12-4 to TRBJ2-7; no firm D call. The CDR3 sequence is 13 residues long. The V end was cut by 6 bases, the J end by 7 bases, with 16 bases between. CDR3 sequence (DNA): TGTGCCAGCAGCCCGGACGGCCTAGGTGAGCAGTACGTC. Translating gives CASSPDGLGEQYV.

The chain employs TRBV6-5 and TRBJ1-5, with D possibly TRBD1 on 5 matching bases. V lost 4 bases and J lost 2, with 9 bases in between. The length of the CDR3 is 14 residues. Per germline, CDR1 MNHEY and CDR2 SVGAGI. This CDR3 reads CASSSWDGNQPQHF. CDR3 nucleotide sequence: TGTGCCAGCAGTTCGTGGGACGGCAATCAGCCCCAGCATTTT.

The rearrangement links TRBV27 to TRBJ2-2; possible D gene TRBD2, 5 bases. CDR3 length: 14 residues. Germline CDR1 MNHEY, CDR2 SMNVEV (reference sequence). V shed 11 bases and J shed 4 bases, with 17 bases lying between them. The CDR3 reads CASMLLAGTGELFF. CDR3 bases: TGTGCCTCTATGCTCCTAGCAGGCACCGGGGAGCTGTTTTTT.